A selection of T cell receptor beta chains follows, all from one sample in a study of T cells after yellow fever vaccination. Using its own MiXCR run on the 5' RACE reads, TCRdb lists one record per CDR3 protein. This sample has some 560,000 distinct CDR3 sequences, with around 16% found just once. The sample consisted of PBMCs, taken about 5 days after the first yellow fever vaccination. The receptors derive from a man younger than 30 who received the YFV17D yellow fever vaccine. The CDR3 runs from the conserved cysteine through the conserved F or W. The order of the fields is V gene, clone size, J gene, D gene, CDR3 DNA, CDR3 protein. A D gene is named only where the DNA matches it firmly. Clone size appears in some rows only: once, few, many, or a class for an expanded clone.

>TRBV12-3/TRBV12-4|few|TRBJ2-3|NA
TGTGCCAGCAGTTTCCCTGCGTTCGCAGATACGCAGTATTTT
CASSFPAFADTQYF
>TRBV29-1|few|TRBJ1-2|TRBD1
TGCAGCGTTTATACGGGACAGCTGTATGGCTACACCTTC
CSVYTGQLYGYTF
>TRBV29-1|few|TRBJ2-3|TRBD2
TGCAGCGTCGACGGGACTAGCGGGGGGGCCAGCACAGATACGCAGTATTTT
CSVDGTSGGASTDTQYF
>TRBV7-2|NA|TRBJ1-4|NA
TGTGCCAGCAGCCTAGACCCTGGCCTCCGTGAAAAACTGTTTTTT
CASSLDPGLREKLFF
>TRBV27|NA|TRBJ1-2|TRBD1
TGTGCCAGCAGTCCAAAAGGGACAGGGGGCGCCTTTGGCTACACCTTC
CASSPKGTGGAFGYTF
>TRBV5-1|NA|TRBJ2-6|TRBD1
TGCGCCAGCAGCCCCCGACAGGGGGACACCTCTGGGGCCAACGTCCTGACTTTC
CASSPRQGDTSGANVLTF
>TRBV7-3|NA|TRBJ2-1|TRBD1
TGTGCCAGCAGCTCTCAGGGGGTCCCGAACAATGAGCAGTTCTTC
CASSSQGVPNNEQFF
>TRBV20-1|few|TRBJ1-3|NA
TGCAGTGCTAGAGCAGGGGCGTATGGAAACACCATATATTTT
CSARAGAYGNTIYF
>TRBV28|NA|TRBJ2-3|TRBD2
TGTGCCAGCAGTTTTTCCCTAGCGGGGGTAGTAGATACGCAGTATTTT
CASSFSLAGVVDTQYF
>TRBV5-8|NA|TRBJ1-5|NA
TGTGCCAGCAGCCCTCTAGCCCCGACGCCCCAGCATTTT
CASSPLAPTPQHF
>TRBV7-3|few|TRBJ2-2|NA
TGTGCCAGCAGCTTAAAGGCCCTGGCGAACACCGGGGAGCTGTTTTTT
CASSLKALANTGELFF
>TRBV12-3/TRBV12-4|many|TRBJ1-2|TRBD1
TGTGCCAGCAGCCCCAGGGGGAGCGGCTATGGCTACACCTTC
CASSPRGSGYGYTF
>TRBV20-1|few|TRBJ2-2|TRBD2
TGCAGTGCTCCAGATTTGACCAGCGGGGGGGCCGGCACCGGGGAGCTGTTTTTT
CSAPDLTSGGAGTGELFF
>TRBV11-2|NA|TRBJ1-3|NA
TGTGCCAGCAGCATGGACGGACCCGGAAACACCATATATTTT
CASSMDGPGNTIYF
>TRBV7-2|few|TRBJ1-2|NA
TGTGCCAGCAGCTTAGGACAGAGTCATTTCTATGGCTACACCTTC
CASSLGQSHFYGYTF
>TRBV9|few|TRBJ1-5|NA
TGTGCCAGCAGCCGGGAGGGAAGCAATCAGCCCCAGCATTTT
CASSREGSNQPQHF
>TRBV7-2|few|TRBJ1-1|NA
TGTGCCAGCAGCTTAGGAACGGGGACGAGACGAAACACTGAAGCTTTCTTT
CASSLGTGTRRNTEAFF
>TRBV19|few|TRBJ2-2|NA
TGTGCCAGTAGTATAGTGTTCCGGTCCACCGGGGAGCTGTTTTTT
CASSIVFRSTGELFF
>TRBV12-3/TRBV12-4|many|TRBJ1-4|NA
TGTGCCAGCAGACAGGGAGCGCAGGAAAAACTGTTTTTT
CASRQGAQEKLFF
>TRBV18|NA|TRBJ2-5|TRBD2
TGTGCCAGCTCACCAATGACGGGGGGGCTCCAAGAGACCCAGTACTTC
CASSPMTGGLQETQYF
>TRBV19|few|TRBJ2-1|NA
TGTGCCAGTAGCCTGACAGGTACATCGCTTAATGAGCAGTTCTTC
CASSLTGTSLNEQFF
>TRBV4-3|NA|TRBJ1-2|NA
TGCGCCAGCAGCCGTTACAGGGATGGCGACTATGGCTACACCTTC
CASSRYRDGDYGYTF
>TRBV6-2/TRBV6-3|few|TRBJ2-5|NA
TGTGCCAGCAGTTACCGGACAGACCAAGAGACCCAGTACTTC
CASSYRTDQETQYF
>TRBV5-5|few|TRBJ2-7|NA
TGTGCCAGCAGCTTTTTGGATCCCTACGAGCAGTACTTC
CASSFLDPYEQYF
>TRBV15|NA|TRBJ2-3|TRBD1
TGTGCCACCAGCCCTTCATGGGGACAGGGCGTAGATACGCAGTATTTT
CATSPSWGQGVDTQYF
>TRBV6-2/TRBV6-3|NA|TRBJ1-1|TRBD1
TGTGCCAGCAGTTACTCTTTCCAGTCGACAGGGAGAGGAACTGAAGCTTTCTTT
CASSYSFQSTGRGTEAFF
>TRBV30|many|TRBJ2-7|NA
TGTGCCTGGGGGGACCTTTACGAGCAGTACTTC
CAWGDLYEQYF
>TRBV20-1|NA|TRBJ1-4|NA
TGCAGTGCTGTAAAAATGGTGGGATACGAGCAATCAGGTGAAAAACTGTTTTTT
CSAVKMVGYEQSGEKLFF
>TRBV9|few|TRBJ1-2|NA
TGTGCCAGCAGCGCGGACAGAGTTAACTATGGCTACACCTTC
CASSADRVNYGYTF
>TRBV7-9|NA|TRBJ1-1|TRBD1
TGTGCCAGCAACGACTACCCGGGGGACAGCCTCCACACTGAAGCTTTCTTT
CASNDYPGDSLHTEAFF
>TRBV18|few|TRBJ2-3|TRBD1
TGTGCCAGCTCAACGGGACAGGGGGCGCTGGATACGCAGTATTTT
CASSTGQGALDTQYF
>TRBV20-1|NA|TRBJ1-5|TRBD1
TGCAGTGCTAGATCCCCGGGACAGGGGCAGCCCCAGCATTTT
CSARSPGQGQPQHF
>TRBV20-1|NA|TRBJ1-4|NA
TGCAGTGTCCGGTTGGGACATGAAAAACTGTTTTTT
CSVRLGHEKLFF
>TRBV5-1|once|TRBJ2-3|TRBD2
TGCGCCAGCAGCTTGGCCTTCAGCGGGGCCACAGATACGCAGTATTTT
CASSLAFSGATDTQYF
>TRBV5-1|NA|TRBJ1-1|TRBD1
TGCGCCAGCAGCTGGGGGACAGGGGGCGCGGAAGCTTTCTTT
CASSWGTGGAEAFF
>TRBV5-1|few|TRBJ2-3|NA
TGCGCCAGCAGCTTCATGGGGCTCACAGATACGCAGTGTTTT
CASSFMGLTDTQCF
>TRBV24-1|few|TRBJ2-5|TRBD1
TGTGCCACCAGTGACCCGGGACAGGGACTCGAGACCCAGTACTTC
CATSDPGQGLETQYF
>TRBV4-3|few|TRBJ2-7|NA
TGCGCCAGCAGCCAAGATCAGTGGGCCCGGGCGCAGTACGAGCAGTACTTC
CASSQDQWARAQYEQYF
>TRBV6-2/TRBV6-3|NA|TRBJ2-7|NA
TGTGCCAGCAGTTACACAGGACTACTATACGAGCAGTACTTC
CASSYTGLLYEQYF
>TRBV10-2|few|TRBJ2-1|NA
TGCGCCACCGTCGGCCCGGGGGCGCCCCCTGTGGCTGGGGGCTCCTACAATGAGCAGTTCTTC
CATVGPGAPPVAGGSYNEQFF
>TRBV9|few|TRBJ2-5|NA
TGTGCCAGCAGCGGCGGAGTTTCAGAGACCCAGTACTTC
CASSGGVSETQYF
>TRBV7-2|few|TRBJ2-1|NA
TGTGCCAGCAGCACCCTGGCGCAGGGGGGGTCCTACAATGAGCAGTTCTTC
CASSTLAQGGSYNEQFF
>TRBV20-1|NA|TRBJ2-1|NA
TGCAGTTTGCTAGATAGGAGGAGCTCCTACAATGAGCAGTTCTTC
CSLLDRRSSYNEQFF
>TRBV6-6|NA|TRBJ2-5|NA
TGTGCCAGCAGTTACAGTAAAGGGACCCAGTACTTC
CASSYSKGTQYF
>TRBV4-3|NA|TRBJ1-4|TRBD1
TGCGCCAGCAGCCAAGATTTCTCAGGGGGGAGTGAAAAACTGTTTTTT
CASSQDFSGGSEKLFF
>TRBV6-1|NA|TRBJ2-7|NA
TGTGCCAGCACCTACCTAGGGGCCTCCGAGCAGTACTTC
CASTYLGASEQYF
>TRBV10-3|few|TRBJ2-2|NA
TGTGCCATCAGTGCCCGACAGGATAACACCGGGGAGCTGTTTTTT
CAISARQDNTGELFF
>TRBV10-1|few|TRBJ2-3|TRBD1
TGCGCCAGCAGTGAGTCGTTGGGACAGGGGGCTGATACGCAGTATTTT
CASSESLGQGADTQYF
>TRBV19|few|TRBJ1-5|NA
TGTGCCAGTAGTATGAATACCGGGGGCCAAAATCAGCCCCAGCATTTT
CASSMNTGGQNQPQHF
>TRBV5-1|NA|TRBJ2-1|NA
TGCGCCAGCAGATCCTCTGGGGGAGGCTCCTACAATGAGCAGTTCTTC
CASRSSGGGSYNEQFF